This T cell receptor (beta chain) was recorded in a study of blood T cell repertoires in COVID-19. This clone was picked up one time. Assay used: immunoSEQ multiplex PCR; TCRdb lists only in-frame clones, some missing. The sample gives hundreds of thousands of clones, around 87% of which show up once; 2% to 2.5% is in the top ten. CDR1 is LNHDA, CDR2 SQIVND, per germline (reference sequence). The CDR3 length is 15 residues. With 4 bases clipped from V and 2 bases from J, the junction kept 7 bases outside the gene matches. The sequence derives from a woman between 50 and 59 years old who had recovered from COVID-19. The J gene is TRBJ2-7, the V gene TRBV19, with 8 positions matching TRBD1. The specimen sequenced was peripheral blood. The CDR3 protein is CASSSRDRRAYEQYF. CDR3 coding DNA: TGTGCCAGTAGTAGTAGGGACAGGAGGGCCTACGAGCAGTACTTC.